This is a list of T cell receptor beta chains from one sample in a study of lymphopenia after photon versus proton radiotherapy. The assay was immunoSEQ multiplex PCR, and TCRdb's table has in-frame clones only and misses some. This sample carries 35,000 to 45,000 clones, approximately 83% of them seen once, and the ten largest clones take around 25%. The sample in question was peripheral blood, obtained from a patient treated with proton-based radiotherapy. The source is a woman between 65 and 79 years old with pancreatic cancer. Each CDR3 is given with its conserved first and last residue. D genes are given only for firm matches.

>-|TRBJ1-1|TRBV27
CASSARGGFDTEAFF
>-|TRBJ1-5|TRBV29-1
CSVGQGANQPQHF
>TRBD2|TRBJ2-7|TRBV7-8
CASSFASGLAGILAYEQYF
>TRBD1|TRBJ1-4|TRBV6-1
CASSGWTGINEKLFF
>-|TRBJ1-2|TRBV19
CASSILLGRSYGYTF
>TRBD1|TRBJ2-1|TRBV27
CASSGTGNNEQFF
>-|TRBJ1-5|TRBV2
CASRKQGGLQPQHF
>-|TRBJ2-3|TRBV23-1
CASTTGTHSLIHRETLDTQYF
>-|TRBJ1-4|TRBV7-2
CASRKFGGPATNEKLFF
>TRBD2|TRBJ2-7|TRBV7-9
CASSSGREVAYEQYF
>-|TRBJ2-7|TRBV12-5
CASGLVVGGGSSEFHYEQYF
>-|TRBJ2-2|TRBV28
CASSRDQNTGELFF
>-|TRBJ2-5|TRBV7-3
CASSPGPQETQYF
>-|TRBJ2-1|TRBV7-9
CASSLGGSITYNEQFF
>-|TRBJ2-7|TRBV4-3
CASSPAAGQTYEQYF
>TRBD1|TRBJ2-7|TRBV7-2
CASSLGTERTYEQYF
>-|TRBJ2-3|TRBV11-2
CASSLPDTQYF
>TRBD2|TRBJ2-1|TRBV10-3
CATRAGLSEYNEQFF
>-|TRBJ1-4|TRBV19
CASIQRDSGKLFF
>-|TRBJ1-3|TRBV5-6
CASSLRGTSGNTIYF
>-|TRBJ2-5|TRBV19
CASSRIGTKDETQYF
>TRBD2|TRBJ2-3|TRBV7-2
CASSLEGLAGTDTQYF
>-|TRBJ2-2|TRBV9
CASSVASVTGELFF
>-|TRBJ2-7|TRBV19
CASSFQGSYEQYF
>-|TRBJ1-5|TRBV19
CASSTGTLNNQPQHF
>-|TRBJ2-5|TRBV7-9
CASSLNQETQYF
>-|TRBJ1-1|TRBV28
CASSSRGRGTEAFF
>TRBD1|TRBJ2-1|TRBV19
CASSDGTGGGEQFF
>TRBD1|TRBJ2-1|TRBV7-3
CASSFDRVAEQFF
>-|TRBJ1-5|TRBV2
CASSDLGINQPQHF
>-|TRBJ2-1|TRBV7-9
CASSPRGTQNEQFF
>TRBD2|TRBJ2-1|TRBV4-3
CASSQGLAGAVEQFF
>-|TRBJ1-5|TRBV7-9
CASSVDSSNQPQHF
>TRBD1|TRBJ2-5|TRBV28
CASSSPGQGETQYF
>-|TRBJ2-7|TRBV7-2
CASSPNGGEDEQYF
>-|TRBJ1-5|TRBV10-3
CATSQVSYSNQPQHF